The 22 T cell receptor beta chains reported below all come from one sample, sequenced in a study of human thymus T cells (dated by TCRdb to about 2020). Library method: the immunoSEQ multiplex PCR assay. TCRdb limited this immuneACCESS table to in-frame rearrangements with V and J called. A share of clones is missing; checked studies link under half to unresolved V genes, and the rest is unexplained. The sample table holds around 120,000 clones, of which more than 90% were seen once. The ten largest clones take up 0.02% to 0.03% of the sample. Thymus tissue was collected as surgical resects that were removed during corrective cardiac surgery. Material: thymus tissue. These receptors were taken from a boy in the first two years of life with a congenital heart defect but otherwise immunologically healthy.

The chain carries TRBV5-1 and TRBJ2-7; no clear D gene. The V end was cut by 4 bases, the J end by 2 bases, with 10 bases between. The CDR3 runs 13 residues. Germline V gene lookup returns CDR1 SGHRS and CDR2 YFSETQ. In DNA, the CDR3 is TGCGCCAGCAGCAGTGGGGATGCCTACGAGCAGTACTTC. Its protein product is CASSSGDAYEQYF.

V and J are TRBV6-1 and TRBJ2-5, with D perhaps being TRBD1 or TRBD2 (6 bases each). Germline V gene data show CDR1 as MNHNS and CDR2 as SASEGT. The CDR3 runs 15 residues. V was clipped by 10 bases and J by 3 bases, with 21 bases between them. CDR3 protein: CATTRGAVLEETQYF. The CDR3 region has the DNA TGTGCCACCACTAGGGGGGCAGTTCTAGAAGAGACCCAGTACTTC.

The chain carries TRBV7-9 and TRBJ2-5, with D perhaps assigned TRBD1 or TRBD2 (5 bases each). CDR1 is SEHNR, CDR2 FQNEAQ, per germline (reference sequence). V was trimmed by 4 bases and J by 5 bases, leaving 11 bases between them. The CDR3 runs 13 residues. Here the CDR3 reads CASSSGRGETQYF. The CDR3 region has the DNA TGTGCCAGCAGCTCAGGGCGAGGGGAGACCCAGTACTTC.

The CDR3: CASSELGQGAQKLFF. The CDR3 region has the DNA TGTGCCAGCAGTGAATTAGGACAGGGGGCTCAAAAACTGTTTTTT. The chain combines TRBV6-1 with TRBJ1-4; 11 bases align to TRBD1. The CDR3 length is 15 residues. Germline CDR1 and CDR2: MNHNS and SASEGT. The V gene end was trimmed by 2 bases and the J gene end by 9 bases; junction bases not matched to a gene: 5.

The chain uses TRBV7-2 and TRBJ1-1; 9 nucleotides match TRBD1. Looked up from germline, CDR1 is SGHTA and CDR2 is FQGNSA. The ends lost 5 bases at V and 0 bases at J; junction bases unmatched: 7. The CDR3 consists of 16 residues. In DNA form, the CDR3 reads TGTGCCAGCAGCCTTTGGACAGGGGAGGTGAACACTGAAGCTTTCTTT. Translation gives CASSLWTGEVNTEAFF. Filled out from reference TRBV7-2 and TRBJ1-1, the complete variable domain reads GAGVSQSPSNKVTEKGKDVELRCDPISGHTALYWYRQSLGQGLEFLIYFQGNSAPDKSGLPSDRFSAERTGGSVSTLTIQRTQQEDSAVYLCASSLWTGEVNTEAFFGQGTRLTVV.

V and J are TRBV6-1 and TRBJ2-3; TRBD2 agrees at 7 bases. J gave up 2 bases and V 7 bases, and 6 bases lay outside the gene matches. Germline CDR1 MNHNS, CDR2 SASEGT. This CDR3 has 14 residues. The CDR3 protein is CASISGLPTDTQYF. CDR3 sequence (DNA): TGTGCCAGCATTTCGGGACTACCCACAGATACGCAGTATTTT.

V and J are TRBV4-1 and TRBJ1-2; possibly TRBD1 for D (6 bases). Germline loops: CDR1 MGHRA, CDR2 YSYEKL. V gave up 6 bases and J gave up 0 bases, with 14 bases separating them. The CDR3 runs to 15 residues. The CDR3 loop is CASRPTGQSNYGYTF. In nucleotides, the CDR3 is TGCGCCAGCAGGCCTACCGGACAGTCTAACTATGGCTACACCTTC.

The rearrangement joins TRBV7-6 to TRBJ2-7; a possible D gene is TRBD1 (5 bases). Germline values: CDR1 SGHVS, CDR2 FNYEAQ. The V end lost 5 bases, the J end lost 6 bases, and 17 bases lay between the germline ends. The CDR3 has 14 amino acids. In DNA, the CDR3 is TGTGCCAGCAGCACCAAAGACAGACGAGGCGAGCAGTACTTC. Protein sequence: CASSTKDRRGEQYF.

The chain combines TRBV11-3 with TRBJ2-2; TRBD2 is a possible D gene (6 bases). The germline V gene has CDR1 SGHNT and CDR2 YENEEA. CDR3 length equals 17 residues. Deletions cut 5 bases from V and 0 bases from J, with 16 bases between. CDR3 in DNA: TGTGCCAGCAGCGCCCGGAGGGAGCAGGCGAACACCGGGGAGCTGTTTTTT. Its translation: CASSARREQANTGELFF.

The chain recombines TRBV28 with TRBJ2-6; either TRBD1 or TRBD2 may supply D (5 bases each). The CDR3 is made up of 19 amino acids. The V end lost 6 bases, the J end lost 0 bases, and 21 bases lay between the germline ends. Germline V gene data show CDR1 as MDHEN and CDR2 as SYDVKM. CDR3 amino acids: CASSYTLRGPHSGANVLTF. The CDR3 nucleotides read TGTGCCAGCAGCTATACGTTGAGGGGTCCCCACTCTGGGGCCAACGTCCTGACTTTC.

The rearrangement uses TRBV29-1 and TRBJ1-2, with D perhaps TRBD1 (5 bases). Trimming took off 4 bases at V and 6 bases at J, with 12 bases between the two ends. CDR3 size: 12 residues. CDR1 SQVTM and CDR2 ANQGSEA come from the germline V gene. CDR3 DNA: TGCAGCGTTGGTAGGGACGAGGATGGCTACACCTTC. This gives the protein CSVGRDEDGYTF.

The gene calls are TRBV29-1 and TRBJ2-1, with D perhaps matching TRBD1 or TRBD2 (5 bases each). Germline assignment: CDR1 SQVTM and CDR2 ANQGSEA. Trimming cost V 8 bases and J 3 bases, with 14 bases left between them. This CDR3 comprises 13 residues. CDR3 in amino acids: CSYKGPVYNEQFF. CDR3 coding DNA: TGCAGCTACAAGGGACCGGTCTACAATGAGCAGTTCTTC.

The rearrangement uses TRBV14 and TRBJ1-4, with D hard to call. V shed 4 bases and J shed 3 bases, with 9 bases lying between them. The CDR3 extends over 14 amino acids. Germline V gene sequence: CDR1 SGHDN, CDR2 FVKESK. The CDR3 coding sequence is TGTGCCAGCAGCCCGGAAGGGTCTAATGAAAAACTGTTTTTT. It encodes CASSPEGSNEKLFF.

This chain joins TRBV4-3 and TRBJ2-3; D is possibly TRBD1 (6 bases). The germline V and J ends were trimmed by 1 base and 1 base, with 24 bases remaining between them. Germline assignment: CDR1 LGHNA and CDR2 YSLEER. There are 20 residues in the CDR3. The CDR3: CASSQVGDGEGGPRTDTQYF. DNA for the CDR3: TGCGCCAGCAGCCAAGTGGGAGACGGGGAAGGGGGTCCTCGCACAGATACGCAGTATTTT.

This chain links TRBV10-3 with TRBJ1-6; maybe TRBD1 (5 bases). The V gene's germline CDR1 is ENHRY and CDR2 SYGVKD. V was pared by 2 bases and J by 0 bases, with 17 bases between. The CDR3 runs 19 residues. The CDR3 loop reads CAISEGASTGGSYNSPLHF. CDR3 nucleotides: TGTGCCATCAGTGAGGGGGCTTCGACCGGGGGCTCCTATAATTCACCCCTCCACTTT.

This chain links TRBV18 with TRBJ1-4; possibly TRBD1 for D (5 bases). The ends were cut back, 3 bases at V and 0 bases at J, with 5 bases in the middle. The CDR3 contains 14 residues. Germline CDR1 and CDR2: KGHSH and LQKENI. CDR3 residues: CASSPTATNEKLFF. CDR3 sequence (DNA): TGTGCCAGCTCACCGACAGCAACTAATGAAAAACTGTTTTTT.

The chain joins TRBV5-6 to TRBJ1-1; D is perhaps TRBD1 (6 bases). Trimming shortened V by 5 bases and J by 0 bases, and 20 bases separated the two germline ends. From germline, CDR1 is SGHDT and CDR2 YYEEEE. This CDR3 spans 17 amino acids. CDR3 region: CASRPEGRGQMNTEAFF. The CDR3 bases are TGTGCCAGCAGACCGGAAGGCAGGGGTCAGATGAACACTGAAGCTTTCTTT.

This chain connects TRBV5-1 to TRBJ2-3, with 7 bases identical to TRBD2. The junction had 12 bases not matched to a gene; V was cut back by 3 bases and J by 2 bases. Germline lookup yields CDR1 SGHRS and CDR2 YFSETQ. This CDR3 region has 17 residues. DNA of the CDR3: TGCGCCAGCAGCTCGAGGTTGAGAAGCGGGGTCACAGATACGCAGTATTTT. It specifies CASSSRLRSGVTDTQYF.

The table lists this clone with a count of one. The V gene is TRBV11-2, the J gene TRBJ2-7; maybe TRBD2 (7 bases). CDR3 size: 15 residues. Looked up from germline, CDR1 is SGHAT and CDR2 is FQNNGV. The V and J ends lost 5 bases and 2 bases respectively, with 16 bases between them. CDR3 residues: CASSLGGAKPYEQYF. CDR3 nucleotide sequence: TGTGCCAGCAGCCTGGGGGGGGCCAAACCCTACGAGCAGTACTTC.

The V gene is TRBV12-5, the J gene TRBJ2-3; weak D call: TRBD2 (6 bases). The ends were cut back, 1 base at V and 3 bases at J, with 11 bases in the middle. CDR1 is LGHNT and CDR2 is FRNRAP in the germline V gene. The CDR3 loop spans 15 amino acids. The CDR3 loop reads CASGLGRDSTDTQYF. For the CDR3, the DNA is TGTGCTAGTGGTTTGGGCCGGGACTCAACAGATACGCAGTATTTT. The entire variable domain, with the rest obtained from reference TRBV12-5 and TRBJ2-3, is as follows: DARVTQTPRHKVTEMGQEVTMRCQPILGHNTVFWYRQTMMQGLELLAYFRNRAPLDDSGMPKDRFSAEMPDATLATLKIQPSEPRDSAVYFCASGLGRDSTDTQYFGPGTRLTVL.

This clone was recorded only once. The chain couples TRBV11-2 to TRBJ1-2, with 7 bases aligning to TRBD1. The ends lost 2 bases at V and 6 bases at J; junction bases unmatched: 6. This CDR3 spans 14 amino acids. CDR1 and CDR2 from the germline V gene are SGHAT and FQNNGV. The CDR3, as DNA: TGTGCCAGCAGCTTAACCCACAGGGGTCATGGCTACACCTTC. This translates into CASSLTHRGHGYTF.

The rearrangement uses TRBV2 and TRBJ2-7; 7 bases align to TRBD2. The CDR3 length is 14 residues. From germline, CDR1 is SNHLY and CDR2 FYNNEI. V lost 10 bases and J lost 5; bases outside the gene matches: 14. The CDR3 spells CATKEAGSSDEQYF. DNA for the CDR3: TGTGCCACCAAAGAAGCGGGGTCCAGCGACGAGCAGTACTTC.